Sequencing of this TCR beta chain was carried out in a study of cytomegalovirus exposure and HLA in healthy donors (dated by TCRdb to about 2017). Context from the whole study: An earlier analysis of 587 of the donors reported 250 to 350 Gb of sequence data and approximately 120 million unique TCR beta sequences obtained from 150 million to 200 million T cells. In a later genetic analysis, genome-wide SNP genotypes for about three fifths of the roughly 670 donors were used, and that subset was treated as a discovery cohort. Donor age, sex, ethnicity and CMV serostatus were compiled alongside the repertoire data. To decide whether each TCR beta V gene segment behaved as functional or pseudogenic, an earlier analysis of some 540 of the donors relied on high-throughput TCR beta sequencing. The study aimed to test whether cataloging public T cell receptors could reveal signatures of past pathogen exposure. Among about 400 genotyped donors of the cohort, an average of around 250,000 unique TCR beta nucleotide sequences was sequenced per donor, of which about 20% were non-productive. High-throughput TCR immunosequencing, statistical association of individual TCRs with disease status, and machine learning were combined to predict cytomegalovirus infection status. A later analysis re-examined previously published TCR beta repertoires from about 700 donors and added high-resolution HLA genotyping to investigate patterns of TCR occurrence. A separate validation cohort of 100 to 150 different subjects was used in addition to the roughly 620-subject first cohort. In the later analysis, no new phenotypic data were used to find candidate immune exposures; instead, reliance was placed on TCR beta sequences and their occurrence across donors. Both class I and class II loci were covered by HLA typing, at four-digit resolution. Roughly 5 DR-DQ haplotypes were handled as single units for association and clustering because linkage in the cohort was strong. Every discovery cohort repertoire had been produced on one sequencing platform. Of the 300 to 500 genotyped donors, 65% to 90% were placed in the genetic ancestry cluster associated with self-reported Caucasian donors. The T cell repertoires of 550 to 850 subjects were profiled by immunosequencing and related to cytomegalovirus serostatus. The number of typed donors differed by locus: about 629-640 for A, B, C, DRB1 and DQB1; 522 for DQA1; some 610 for DPA1; and around 470 for DPB1. An early release that covered about 600 HLA-typed donors contained about 300 gigabases of sequencing data and tens of millions of unique TCR sequences. The full study reports these points: The classifier was reported to diagnose cytomegalovirus status with high specificity and sensitivity in both the original and validation cohorts. While some public TCRs were present in many individuals, most TCR sequences turned up only very rarely across donors. A later analysis reported that several top co-occurrence clusters appeared linked to parvovirus B19, influenza, CMV and Epstein-Barr virus. The presence/absence analyses assumed that sequencing depth was roughly uniform across donors, and that assumption may not be true. In a later analysis, TCR association rates were found to vary across HLA loci, with the most associated TCRs seen for DRB1 alleles and the fewest for HLA-C alleles. The only immune exposure information available for the cohort was CMV serostatus. A further reported finding was that TCR beta sequences accurately predicted the HLA-A and HLA-B alleles for most subjects in the first cohort. Assigning TCR associations to individual alleles was difficult when HLA alleles, especially DR and DQ, strongly co-occurred. Because HLA typing was missing for some donors at each locus, association tests included only the typed subset. At a false discovery rate of 0.05, a later analysis linked 16,000 or so TCR beta sequences to specific HLA alleles. A later analysis found that most CMV-associated TCR beta chains appeared HLA-restricted, with HLA associations seemingly driven largely by CMV exposure. A few of the identified cytomegalovirus-associated TCR beta chains were confirmed in vitro to be specific for cytomegalovirus antigens. Some IMGT-functional V segments, including TRBV6-2 and TRBV6-3, could not be distinguished by the 87-base-pair reads and were therefore excluded. This cohort had only TCR beta chains sequenced, and the lack of alpha or paired-chain data limited which features could be detected. Roughly 17 rarely observed V segments, including chromosome 9 orphons, were excluded from the earlier analysis of about 500 of the donors because counts were too low. The authors suggested that the approach could potentially be extended to other disease states and immunological phenotypes. Linkage disequilibrium might explain the correlated functional status among segregating V segments, but an unknown experimental factor could not be ruled out. A later analysis found that HLA-associated TCR beta chains were more clonally expanded and had lower generation probabilities than equally common non-associated chains. A later genetic analysis reported fewer N-insertions in productive TCRs among donors in an Asian-associated ancestry cluster than the approximately 700-donor mean. V-gene and J-gene trimming of TCR beta chains was associated with a missense DCLRE1C variant in a later genetic analysis, and the association was replicated in an independent cohort. Broadly in line with IMGT annotations, most TCR beta V segments showed up in productive rearrangements about 87% or about 30% of the time in an earlier analysis of approximately 640 of the donors. The study listed 164 TCR beta chains as associated with cytomegalovirus. A group of highly shared sequence variants was considered likely to be a technical artifact of the sequencing pipeline.

V trim: 6 bases; J trim: 5 bases; unmatched bases: 5. Reading the germline V gene gives CDR1 MNHNS and CDR2 SASEGT. From cysteine to phenylalanine, the CDR3 is 14 amino acids long. Kept here is only the CDR3 DNA, which spans 42 bases and is read in frame from base 1. The protocol used for the library was the immunoSEQ multiplex PCR assay. The multiplex PCR relied on a mix of 60 forward primers for TCR Vbeta segments and 13 reverse primers for TCR Jbeta segments. A multiplex PCR assay on genomic DNA amplified the CDR3 region of rearranged TCR beta genes. The amplified TCR beta libraries were sequenced on the Illumina HiSeq System as 87-base-pair reads. Per the source publication's procedure: Across the 500 to 850 repertoires, a later analysis counted approximately 83 million unique TCR beta chains, roughly 11 million of which were shared by at least two donors. Raw reads were error-corrected and collapsed into unique sequences by a nearest-neighbor algorithm in which closely related sequences were merged to remove PCR and sequencing errors. V, D and J gene segments were assigned by aligning CDR3 sequences to IMGT reference sequences. Each retained sequence needed at least a six-nucleotide match to both a V gene segment and a J gene segment. A rearrangement was called productive if the CDR3 had no stop codons and remained in frame with V and J, and every other rearrangement was called non-productive. Following IMGT convention, CDR3 was defined as the stretch from the second conserved V-encoded cysteine to the conserved J-encoded phenylalanine. Sequences without an unambiguous match to a single V gene segment were excluded from the earlier analysis of approximately 600 of the donors. In an earlier analysis of around 600 of the donors, V segments were called functional above 56.7% productive rearrangements and were called segregating when the between-donor standard deviation exceeded 5%. A statistical classification framework was built to diagnose cytomegalovirus status from the catalog of TCR beta chain sequences. A later analysis assigned V and J genes by comparing TCR nucleotide sequences with IMGT/GENE-DB human TR gene sequences. Using the TCRdist pipeline, a later analysis assigned CDR3 sequences along with most-parsimonious VDJ recombination scenarios. In a later analysis, each TCR beta chain was defined by its CDR3 amino acid sequence together with its V-gene family, and reads without a unique V-gene family were excluded. To address suspected cross-contamination and a sequencing artifact, a later analysis removed several hundred highly shared, low-generation-probability nucleotide sequences. In a later analysis, a clonal expansion index was calculated for each public chain from normalized within-repertoire ranks of inferred template counts. A later analysis computed generation probabilities with a VDJ recombination model fitted to out-of-frame rearrangements, and checked the results against IGoR. Hypergeometric tests were used in a later analysis to score TCR-TCR, TCR-HLA and TCR-CMV co-occurrence, with a repertoire-size bias correction applied to the TCR pairs. False discovery rates were estimated in a later analysis by permuting HLA or CMV assignments 20 times. In a later analysis, co-occurring TCRs were grouped using DBSCAN, with TCRdist sequence similarity added in when clustering inside HLA-allele-positive subsets. Co-occurrence clustering excluded repertoires with fewer than 30,000 or more than 120,000 public chains, plus five with anomalous nucleotide sharing. Imported from immuneACCESS, the table was reduced by TCRdb to in-frame sequences with V and J called. These copies leave out some clones; in studies compared against another copy, an unresolved V gene accounts for under half, and the cause of the remainder is not known. V and J calls and clone size come straight from that table; D and trimming were deduced from the DNA. This sample holds tens of thousands of clones; more than 80% were observed only once. 1.5% to 2% of the sample rests with the top ten.

Note on this clone: This clone's antigen is unknown. Base quality data are lacking; no much larger clone is found one base away.

In total, roughly 710 healthy bone marrow donors made up the cohort. All cohort members were sampled while nominally healthy, although unrecorded immune exposures were likely present. The donor tested CMV seronegative and was one of the 352 seronegative cohort members. A peripheral blood sample was collected from each donor, and TCR beta sequencing was performed on peripheral blood mononuclear cells. The Qiagen DNeasy Blood Extraction Kit was used to extract genomic DNA from the blood cell samples. This chain is built from TRBV6-1 and TRBJ2-7; 12 bases in between match TRBD2. This TCR came from a woman aged 25 to 39 in good health and CMV-seronegative. The sequencing sample was made of PBMCs. Here is the DNA: TGTGCCAGCAGGAGACTAGCGGGAGACCACGAGCAGTACTTC. The resulting protein is CASRRLAGDHEQYF.